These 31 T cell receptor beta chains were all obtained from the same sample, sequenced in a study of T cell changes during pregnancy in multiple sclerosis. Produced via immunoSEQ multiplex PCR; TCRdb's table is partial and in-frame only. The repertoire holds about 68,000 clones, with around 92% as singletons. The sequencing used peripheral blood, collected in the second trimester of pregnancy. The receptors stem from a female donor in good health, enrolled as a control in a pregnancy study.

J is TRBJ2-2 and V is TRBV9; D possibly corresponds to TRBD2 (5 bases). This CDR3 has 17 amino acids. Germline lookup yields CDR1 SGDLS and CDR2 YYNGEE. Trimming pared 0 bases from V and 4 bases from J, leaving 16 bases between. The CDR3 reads CASSVAVSTRGTGELFF. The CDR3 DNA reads TGTGCCAGCAGCGTAGCGGTGTCGACCCGGGGCACCGGGGAGCTGTTTTTT.

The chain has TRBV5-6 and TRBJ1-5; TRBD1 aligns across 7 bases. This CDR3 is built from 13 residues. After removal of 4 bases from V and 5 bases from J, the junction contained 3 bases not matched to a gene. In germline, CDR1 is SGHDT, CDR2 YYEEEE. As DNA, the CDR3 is TGTGCCAGCAGCCCAGGGGGTGATCAGCCCCAGCATTTT. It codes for CASSPGGDQPQHF.

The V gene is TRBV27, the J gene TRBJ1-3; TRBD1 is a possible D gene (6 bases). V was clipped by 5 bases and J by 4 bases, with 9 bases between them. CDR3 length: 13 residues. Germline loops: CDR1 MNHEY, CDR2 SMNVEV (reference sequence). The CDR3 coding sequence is TGTGCCAGCAGTCACGGGACAGGAAACACCATATATTTT. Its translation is CASSHGTGNTIYF.

CDR3 amino acids: CATSRAGRERYEQYF. CDR3 nucleotide sequence: TGTGCCACCAGCAGAGCGGGGCGGGAGAGGTACGAGCAGTACTTC. V and J are TRBV15 and TRBJ2-7, with 7 positions matching TRBD2. Germline V gene sequence: CDR1 LNHNV, CDR2 YYDKDF (reference sequence). The J segment lost 4 bases and the V segment lost 1 base, leaving 7 bases of the junction unmatched. This CDR3 is built from 15 residues.

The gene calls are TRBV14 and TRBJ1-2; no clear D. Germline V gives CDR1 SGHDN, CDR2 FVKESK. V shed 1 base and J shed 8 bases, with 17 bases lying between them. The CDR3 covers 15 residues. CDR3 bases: TGTGCCAGCAGCCAAGTTTCAGAGCGGGTGAGAGGCTACACCTTC. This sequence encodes CASSQVSERVRGYTF.

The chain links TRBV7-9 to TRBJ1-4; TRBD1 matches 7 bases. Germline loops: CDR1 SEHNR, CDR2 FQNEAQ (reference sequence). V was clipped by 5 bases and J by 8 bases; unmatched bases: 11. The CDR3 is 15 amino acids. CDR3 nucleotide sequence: TGTGCCAGCAGCCTAGGGACAGAGCTAGGGGAAAAACTGTTTTTT. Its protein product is CASSLGTELGEKLFF.

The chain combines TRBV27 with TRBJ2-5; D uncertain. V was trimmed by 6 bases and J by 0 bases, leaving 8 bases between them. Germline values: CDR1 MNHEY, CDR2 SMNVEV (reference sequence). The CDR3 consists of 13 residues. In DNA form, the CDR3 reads TGTGCCAGCAGCCCACTATACCAAGAGACCCAGTACTTC. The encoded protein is CASSPLYQETQYF.

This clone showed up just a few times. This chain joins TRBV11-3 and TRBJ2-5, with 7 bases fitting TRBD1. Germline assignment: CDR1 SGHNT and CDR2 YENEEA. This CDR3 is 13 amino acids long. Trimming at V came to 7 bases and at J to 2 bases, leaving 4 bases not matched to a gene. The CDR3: CASKAGGQETQYF. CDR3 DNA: TGTGCCAGCAAGGCAGGGGGTCAAGAGACCCAGTACTTC. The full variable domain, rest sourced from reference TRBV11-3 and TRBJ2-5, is EAGVVQSPRYKIIEKKQPVAFWCNPISGHNTLYWYLQNLGQGPELLIRYENEEAVDDSQLPKDRFSAERLKGVDSTLKIQPAELGDSAVYLCASKAGGQETQYFGPGTRLLVL.

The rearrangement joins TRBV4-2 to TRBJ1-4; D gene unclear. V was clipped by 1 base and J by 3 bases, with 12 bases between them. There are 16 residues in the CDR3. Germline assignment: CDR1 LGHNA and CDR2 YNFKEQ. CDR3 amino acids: CASSQVIASANEKLFF. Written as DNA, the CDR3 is TGTGCCAGCAGCCAAGTAATAGCTTCAGCTAATGAAAAACTGTTTTTT.

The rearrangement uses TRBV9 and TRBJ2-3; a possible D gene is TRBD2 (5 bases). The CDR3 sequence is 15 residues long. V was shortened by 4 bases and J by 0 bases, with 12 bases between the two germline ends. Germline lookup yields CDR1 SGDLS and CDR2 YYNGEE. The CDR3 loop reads CASSPRAASTDTQYF. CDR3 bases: TGTGCCAGCAGCCCCAGAGCGGCTAGCACAGATACGCAGTATTTT.

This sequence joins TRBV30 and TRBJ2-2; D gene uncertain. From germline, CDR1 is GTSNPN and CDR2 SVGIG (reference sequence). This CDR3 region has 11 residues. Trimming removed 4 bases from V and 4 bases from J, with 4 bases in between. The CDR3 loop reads CAWTVTGELFF. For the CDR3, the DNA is TGTGCCTGGACAGTCACCGGGGAGCTGTTTTTT.

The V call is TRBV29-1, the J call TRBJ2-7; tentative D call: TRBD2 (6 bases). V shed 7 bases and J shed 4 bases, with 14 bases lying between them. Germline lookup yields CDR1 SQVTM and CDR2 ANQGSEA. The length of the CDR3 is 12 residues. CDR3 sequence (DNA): TGCAGCGCTCGGGACTGGAAGTACGAGCAGTACTTC. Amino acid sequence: CSARDWKYEQYF.

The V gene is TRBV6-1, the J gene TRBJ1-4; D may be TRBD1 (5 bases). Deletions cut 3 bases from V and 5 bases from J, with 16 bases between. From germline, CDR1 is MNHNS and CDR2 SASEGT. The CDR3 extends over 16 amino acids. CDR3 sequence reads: CASSDAWAGLNEKLFF. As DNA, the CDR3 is TGTGCCAGCAGTGATGCTTGGGCAGGGCTAAATGAAAAACTGTTTTTT.

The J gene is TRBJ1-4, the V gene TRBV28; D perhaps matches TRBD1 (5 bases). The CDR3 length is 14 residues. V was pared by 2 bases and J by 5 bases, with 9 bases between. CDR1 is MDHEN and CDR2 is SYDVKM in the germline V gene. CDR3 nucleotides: TGTGCCAGCAGTTTAGGGGGGACGAATGAAAAACTGTTTTTT. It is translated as CASSLGGTNEKLFF. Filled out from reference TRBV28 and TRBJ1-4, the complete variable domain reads DVKVTQSSRYLVKRTGEKVFLECVQDMDHENMFWYRQDPGLGLRLIYFSYDVKMKEKGDIPEGYSVSREKKERFSLILESASTNQTSMYLCASSLGGTNEKLFFGSGTQLSVL.

CDR3 amino acids: CASSSGTSGGTDTQYF. The DNA of the CDR3 is TGTGCCAGCTCCTCGGGGACTAGCGGAGGCACAGATACGCAGTATTTT. The J gene is TRBJ2-3, the V gene TRBV28; 11 bases agree with TRBD2. The CDR3 is 16 residues long. After removal of 8 bases from V and 1 base from J, the junction contained 8 bases not matched to a gene. Germline CDR1 MDHEN, CDR2 SYDVKM.

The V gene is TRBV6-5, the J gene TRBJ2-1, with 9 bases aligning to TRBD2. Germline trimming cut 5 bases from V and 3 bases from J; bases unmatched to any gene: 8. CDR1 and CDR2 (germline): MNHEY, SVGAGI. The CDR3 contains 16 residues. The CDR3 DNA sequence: TGTGCCAGCAGTCACTTAGCGGGAGACAGCTACAATGAGCAGTTCTTC. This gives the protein CASSHLAGDSYNEQFF.

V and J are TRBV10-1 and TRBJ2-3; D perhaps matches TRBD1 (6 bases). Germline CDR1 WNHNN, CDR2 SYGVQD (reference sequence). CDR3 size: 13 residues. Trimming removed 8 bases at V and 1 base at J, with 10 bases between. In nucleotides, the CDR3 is TGCGCCAGCCTTCAGGGGCGCACAGATACGCAGTATTTT. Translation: CASLQGRTDTQYF.

DNA for the CDR3: TGTGCCAGTAGTATAATTTCTCTGACATATGGCTACACCTTC. It encodes CASSIISLTYGYTF. V is TRBV19 and J is TRBJ1-2, with D unresolved. Germline V lookup: CDR1 LNHDA, CDR2 SQIVND (reference sequence). The V end was cut by 2 bases, the J end by 5 bases, with 12 bases between. The CDR3 sequence is 14 residues long.

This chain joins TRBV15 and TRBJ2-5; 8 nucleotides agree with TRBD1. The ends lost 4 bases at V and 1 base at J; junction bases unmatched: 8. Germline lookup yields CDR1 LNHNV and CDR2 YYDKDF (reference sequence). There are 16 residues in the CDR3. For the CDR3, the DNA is TGTGCCACCAGCAACCCGACAGGGGAGATCCAAGAGACCCAGTACTTC. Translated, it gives CATSNPTGEIQETQYF.

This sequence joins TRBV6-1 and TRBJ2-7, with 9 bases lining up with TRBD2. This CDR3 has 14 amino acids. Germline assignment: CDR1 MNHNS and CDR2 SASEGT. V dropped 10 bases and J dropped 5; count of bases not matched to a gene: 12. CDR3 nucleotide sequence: TGTGCCACCAGGGCGCAGCGGGGGGACCACGAGCAGTACTTC. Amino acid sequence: CATRAQRGDHEQYF.

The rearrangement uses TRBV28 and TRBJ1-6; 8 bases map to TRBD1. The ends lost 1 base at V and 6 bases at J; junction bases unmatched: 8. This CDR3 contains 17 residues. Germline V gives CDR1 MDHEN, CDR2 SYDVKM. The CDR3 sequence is CASSLYTGGSGNSPLHF. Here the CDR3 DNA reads TGTGCCAGCAGTTTATATACAGGGGGGTCCGGTAATTCACCCCTCCACTTT.

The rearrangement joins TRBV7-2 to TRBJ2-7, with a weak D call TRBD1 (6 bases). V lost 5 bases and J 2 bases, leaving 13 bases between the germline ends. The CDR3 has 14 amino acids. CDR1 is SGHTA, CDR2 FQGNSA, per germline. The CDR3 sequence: CASSLRGGAYEQYF. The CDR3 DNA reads TGTGCCAGCAGCCTTCGAGGGGGTGCCTACGAGCAGTACTTC.

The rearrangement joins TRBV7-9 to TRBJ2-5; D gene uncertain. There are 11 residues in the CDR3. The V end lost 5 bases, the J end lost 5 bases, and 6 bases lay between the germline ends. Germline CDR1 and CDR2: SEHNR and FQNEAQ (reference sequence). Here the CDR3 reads CASSAAETQYF. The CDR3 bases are TGTGCCAGCAGCGCGGCGGAGACCCAGTACTTC.

Written as DNA, the CDR3 is TGCGCCAGCAGCTTGGGTTGGGGCGACTATGGCTACACCTTC. Translation gives CASSLGWGDYGYTF. The rearrangement uses TRBV5-1 and TRBJ1-2; the D gene is possibly TRBD1 (5 bases). V lost 0 bases and J 3 bases, leaving 9 bases between the germline ends. Germline V CDR1 and CDR2: SGHRS, YFSETQ. The CDR3 is 14 residues long.

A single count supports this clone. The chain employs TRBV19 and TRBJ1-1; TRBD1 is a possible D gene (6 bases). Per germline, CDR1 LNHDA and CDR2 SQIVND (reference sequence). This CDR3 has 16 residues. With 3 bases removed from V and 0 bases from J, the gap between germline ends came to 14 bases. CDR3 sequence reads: CASSISPTGMNTEAFF. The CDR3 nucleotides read TGTGCCAGTAGTATCTCCCCAACAGGGATGAACACTGAAGCTTTCTTT.

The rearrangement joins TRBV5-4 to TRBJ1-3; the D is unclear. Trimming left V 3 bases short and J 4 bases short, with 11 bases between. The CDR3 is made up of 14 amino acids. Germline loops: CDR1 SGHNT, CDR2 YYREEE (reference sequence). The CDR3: CASSSRGGGNTIYF. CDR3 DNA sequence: TGTGCCAGCAGCTCGAGAGGTGGGGGAAACACCATATATTTT.

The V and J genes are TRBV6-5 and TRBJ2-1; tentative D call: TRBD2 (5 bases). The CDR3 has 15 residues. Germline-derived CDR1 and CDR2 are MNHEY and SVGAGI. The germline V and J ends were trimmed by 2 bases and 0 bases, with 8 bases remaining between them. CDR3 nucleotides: TGTGCCAGCAGTTACAGGGCGGGCTCCTACAATGAGCAGTTCTTC. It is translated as CASSYRAGSYNEQFF.

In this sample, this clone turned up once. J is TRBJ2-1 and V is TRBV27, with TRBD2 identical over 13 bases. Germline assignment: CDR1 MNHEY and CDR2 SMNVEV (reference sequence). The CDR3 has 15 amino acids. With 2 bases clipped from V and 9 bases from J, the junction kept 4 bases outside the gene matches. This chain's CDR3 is CASSLGLAGVGEQFF. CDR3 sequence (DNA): TGTGCCAGCAGTTTAGGACTAGCGGGAGTGGGTGAGCAGTTCTTC.

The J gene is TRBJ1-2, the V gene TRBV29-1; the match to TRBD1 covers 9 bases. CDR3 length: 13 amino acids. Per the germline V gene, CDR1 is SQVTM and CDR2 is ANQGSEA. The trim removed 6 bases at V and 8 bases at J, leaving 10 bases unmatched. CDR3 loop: CSVADRGSWGYTF. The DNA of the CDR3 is TGCAGCGTCGCCGACAGGGGGTCGTGGGGCTACACCTTC.

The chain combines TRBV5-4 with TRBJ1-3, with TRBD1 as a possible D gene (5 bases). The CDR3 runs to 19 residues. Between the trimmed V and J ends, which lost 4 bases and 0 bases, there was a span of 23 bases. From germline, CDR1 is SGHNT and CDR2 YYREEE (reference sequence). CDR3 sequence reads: CASSNRLRDLQNSGNTIYF. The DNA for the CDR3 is TGTGCCAGCAGCAACAGACTCCGGGACTTACAAAACTCTGGAAACACCATATATTTT. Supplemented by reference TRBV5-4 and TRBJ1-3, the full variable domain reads ETGVTQSPTHLIKTRGQQVTLRCSSQSGHNTVSWYQQALGQGPQFIFQYYREEENGRGNFPPRFSGLQFPNYSSELNVNALELDDSALYLCASSNRLRDLQNSGNTIYFGEGSWLTVV.

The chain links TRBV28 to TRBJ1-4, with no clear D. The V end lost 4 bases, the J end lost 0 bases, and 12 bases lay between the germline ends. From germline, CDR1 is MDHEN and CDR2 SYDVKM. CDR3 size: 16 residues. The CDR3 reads CASSSIKSPTNEKLFF. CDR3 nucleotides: TGTGCCAGCAGTTCTATAAAGAGCCCAACTAATGAAAAACTGTTTTTT.